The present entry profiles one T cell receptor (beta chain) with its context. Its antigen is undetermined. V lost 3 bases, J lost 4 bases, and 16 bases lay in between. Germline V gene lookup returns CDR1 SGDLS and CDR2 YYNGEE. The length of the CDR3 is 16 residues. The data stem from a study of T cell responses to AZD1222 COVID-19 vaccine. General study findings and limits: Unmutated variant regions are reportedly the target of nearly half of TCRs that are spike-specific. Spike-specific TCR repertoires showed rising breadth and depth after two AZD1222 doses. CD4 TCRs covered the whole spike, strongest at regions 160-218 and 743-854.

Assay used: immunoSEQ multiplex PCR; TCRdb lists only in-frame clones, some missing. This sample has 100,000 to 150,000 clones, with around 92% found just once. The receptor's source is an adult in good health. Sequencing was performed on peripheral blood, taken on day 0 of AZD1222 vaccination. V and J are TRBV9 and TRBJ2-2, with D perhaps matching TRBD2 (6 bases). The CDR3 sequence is CASSERVKGPTGELFF. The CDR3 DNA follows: TGTGCCAGCAGCGAGCGGGTCAAGGGCCCCACCGGGGAGCTGTTTTTT.